This TCR beta chain derives from a study of blood T cell repertoires in COVID-19. The overall study: Sites across the United States, Italy and Spain contributed samples from acute and convalescent COVID-19. The cDNA or gDNA used as material had been derived from T cells, B-cell-depleted T cells, or PBMCs.

This CDR3 is 13 amino acids long. The germline V gene encodes CDR1 SGHNT and CDR2 YENEEA. Deletions cut 1 base from V and 5 bases from J, with 7 bases between. This clone appeared a single time. As handled by the study authors: Amplification of reference gene primers provided the estimated nucleated cell counts. Produced via immunoSEQ multiplex PCR; TCRdb's table is partial and in-frame only. V and J calls and clone size are given by that table; D and trimming were obtained from the DNA. The table has roughly 35,000 clones, around 80% seen once. This rearrangement joins TRBV11-3 to TRBJ2-3, with D unclear. Sequencing was done on a sample of peripheral blood. This TCR came from an elderly man with acute or convalescent COVID-19. The CDR3 sequence: CASSLANKDTQYF. CDR3 in DNA: TGTGCCAGCAGCTTAGCCAACAAAGATACGCAGTATTTT.